This is a list of T cell receptor beta chains from one sample in a study of blood T cell repertoires in COVID-19. Method: immunoSEQ multiplex PCR; TCRdb's copy keeps in-frame clones and lacks some. Here the sample spans 20,000 to 25,000 clones, about 87% being singletons. Sequenced material: peripheral blood. The source of these receptors is a woman older than 75 with active COVID-19. Both conserved end residues are part of each CDR3. D genes are given only for firm matches. Some rows have no size entry. The others give once, few or many, or a class for an expanded clone.

v_gene: TRBV7-8; d_gene: TRBD1; j_gene: TRBJ1-5; abundance: NA; len: 15; CDR3nt: TGTGCCAGCAGCCTAGGACAGGGGGCAGGTCAGCCCCAGCATTTT; CDR3aa: CASSLGQGAGQPQHF
v_gene: TRBV24-1; d_gene: TRBD2; j_gene: TRBJ2-7; abundance: NA; len: 15; CDR3nt: TGTGCCACCCTAGAGGAGCTAGCGGGGGGTAGCGAGCAGTACTTC; CDR3aa: CATLEELAGGSEQYF
v_gene: TRBV19; d_gene: TRBD2; j_gene: TRBJ2-3; abundance: NA; len: 15; CDR3nt: TGTGCCAGTAGTACGCGGGACTACTACACAGATACGCAGTATTTT; CDR3aa: CASSTRDYYTDTQYF
v_gene: TRBV7-8; d_gene: TRBD2; j_gene: TRBJ2-1; abundance: NA; len: 18; CDR3nt: TGTGCCAGCAGCTTAGAGGGGCAGAGGGCGGGGGCCTACAATGAGCAGTTCTTC; CDR3aa: CASSLEGQRAGAYNEQFF
v_gene: TRBV7-3; d_gene: NA; j_gene: TRBJ2-2; abundance: once; len: 14; CDR3nt: TGTGCCAGCGGCCGGGGAGGGGGCACCGGGGAGCTGTTTTTT; CDR3aa: CASGRGGGTGELFF
v_gene: TRBV6-5; d_gene: TRBD2; j_gene: TRBJ2-3; abundance: NA; len: 13; CDR3nt: TGTGCCAGCAGAGGGACTAGCTCTCCGGCGGGGTATTTT; CDR3aa: CASRGTSSPAGYF
v_gene: TRBV27; d_gene: NA; j_gene: TRBJ1-6; abundance: NA; len: 16; CDR3nt: TGTGCCAGCAGTTTAGCTCCATTGGGCCAAAATTCACCCCTCCACTTT; CDR3aa: CASSLAPLGQNSPLHF
v_gene: TRBV7-2; d_gene: TRBD2; j_gene: TRBJ2-4; abundance: NA; len: 13; CDR3nt: TGTGCCAGCAGCCCCCGGACGGGAGGGATTCAGTACTTC; CDR3aa: CASSPRTGGIQYF
v_gene: TRBV6-1; d_gene: NA; j_gene: TRBJ2-5; abundance: NA; len: 12; CDR3nt: TGTGCCAGCAGTGAGGTTCGGGAGACCCAGTACTTC; CDR3aa: CASSEVRETQYF
v_gene: TRBV5-1; d_gene: TRBD1; j_gene: TRBJ2-3; abundance: NA; len: 14; CDR3nt: TGCGCCAGCAGTACGGGACAGGGGACAGATACGCAGTATTTT; CDR3aa: CASSTGQGTDTQYF
v_gene: TRBV2; d_gene: NA; j_gene: TRBJ1-1; abundance: NA; len: 14; CDR3nt: TGTGCCAGCAGTCCTACGGGGATGAACACTGAAGCTTTCTTT; CDR3aa: CASSPTGMNTEAFF
v_gene: TRBV9; d_gene: TRBD1; j_gene: TRBJ2-7; abundance: NA; len: 14; CDR3nt: TGTGCCAGCAGCGTAGGAGGCAGGGGGTACGAGCAGTACTTC; CDR3aa: CASSVGGRGYEQYF
v_gene: TRBV20-1; d_gene: TRBD2; j_gene: TRBJ2-7; abundance: NA; len: 15; CDR3nt: TGCAGTGCTAGTTCCCCCCTTGGGGGGGAAAACGAGCAGTACTTC; CDR3aa: CSASSPLGGENEQYF
v_gene: TRBV6-2/TRBV6-3; d_gene: NA; j_gene: TRBJ1-1; abundance: NA; len: 14; CDR3nt: TGTGCCAGCAGTTACTTACAGGGGAACACTGAAGCTTTCTTT; CDR3aa: CASSYLQGNTEAFF
v_gene: TRBV20-1; d_gene: NA; j_gene: TRBJ1-1; abundance: NA; len: 12; CDR3nt: TGCAGTGCTAGTCAGGGTGCCACTGAAGCTTTCTTT; CDR3aa: CSASQGATEAFF
v_gene: TRBV7-2; d_gene: NA; j_gene: TRBJ2-6; abundance: NA; len: 16; CDR3nt: TGTGCCAGCAGCTTAGTAACGAGCTCTGGGGCCAACGTCCTGACTTTC; CDR3aa: CASSLVTSSGANVLTF
v_gene: TRBV6-5; d_gene: TRBD1; j_gene: TRBJ2-7; abundance: NA; len: 13; CDR3nt: TGTGCCAGCAGCGGACAGGGGCGGGACGAGCAGTACTTC; CDR3aa: CASSGQGRDEQYF
v_gene: TRBV5-1; d_gene: TRBD2; j_gene: TRBJ2-3; abundance: NA; len: 15; CDR3nt: TGCGCCAGCACCATGACTAGCGGGGGTTCAGATACGCAGTATTTT; CDR3aa: CASTMTSGGSDTQYF
v_gene: TRBV3-1/TRBV3-2; d_gene: NA; j_gene: TRBJ1-6; abundance: once; len: 14; CDR3nt: TGTGCCAGCAGCCAAGTTGCAGGGAATTCACCCCTCCACTTT; CDR3aa: CASSQVAGNSPLHF
v_gene: TRBV7-2; d_gene: TRBD1; j_gene: TRBJ2-7; abundance: NA; len: 15; CDR3nt: TGTGCCAGCAGCGTCGGACAGGGGCCTGTATACGAGCAGTACTTC; CDR3aa: CASSVGQGPVYEQYF
v_gene: TRBV5-1; d_gene: NA; j_gene: TRBJ2-5; abundance: NA; len: 16; CDR3nt: TGCGCCAGCAGCTTGTTGAGCTCAGGGTTGTGGGAGACCCAGTACTTC; CDR3aa: CASSLLSSGLWETQYF
v_gene: TRBV19; d_gene: TRBD2; j_gene: TRBJ2-1; abundance: NA; len: 16; CDR3nt: TGTGCCAGTAGTATAGTAGGACTAGCGGGGAGCAATGAGCAGTTCTTC; CDR3aa: CASSIVGLAGSNEQFF
v_gene: TRBV10-3; d_gene: NA; j_gene: TRBJ2-4; abundance: NA; len: 15; CDR3nt: TGTGCCATCAGTGATGGGGCTATAGCCAAAAACATTCAGTACTTC; CDR3aa: CAISDGAIAKNIQYF
v_gene: TRBV5-1; d_gene: TRBD1; j_gene: TRBJ1-2; abundance: NA; len: 16; CDR3nt: TGCGCCACCCAGCCGGGACAGGGAAGCCCAAACTATGGCTACACCTTC; CDR3aa: CATQPGQGSPNYGYTF
v_gene: TRBV27; d_gene: TRBD2; j_gene: TRBJ2-3; abundance: NA; len: 18; CDR3nt: TGTGCCAGCAGGGGGCTAGCGGGGGGGCCCGGGGGCACAGATACGCAGTATTTT; CDR3aa: CASRGLAGGPGGTDTQYF
v_gene: TRBV5-5; d_gene: NA; j_gene: TRBJ1-6; abundance: NA; len: 17; CDR3nt: TGTGCCAGCAGCTTGGTCTGGGGGAGGGCATCTAATTCACCCCTCCACTTT; CDR3aa: CASSLVWGRASNSPLHF
v_gene: TRBV19; d_gene: TRBD1; j_gene: TRBJ1-3; abundance: few; len: 16; CDR3nt: TGTGCCAGTATCCCGACCCGGGACAGGGTATCGAACACCATATATTTT; CDR3aa: CASIPTRDRVSNTIYF
v_gene: TRBV5-1; d_gene: TRBD1; j_gene: TRBJ1-2; abundance: NA; len: 15; CDR3nt: TGCGCCAGCAGGGCCGGGACAGGGGATTACTCTGGCTACACCTTC; CDR3aa: CASRAGTGDYSGYTF
v_gene: TRBV9; d_gene: TRBD1; j_gene: TRBJ2-1; abundance: NA; len: 15; CDR3nt: TGTGCCAGCAGCGTAGGAGGGACAGGGTGGAATGAGCAGTTCTTC; CDR3aa: CASSVGGTGWNEQFF
v_gene: TRBV4-3; d_gene: TRBD2; j_gene: TRBJ2-3; abundance: NA; len: 15; CDR3nt: TGCGCCAGCAGACGGACTAGCGGGGGTGGAGATACGCAGTATTTT; CDR3aa: CASRRTSGGGDTQYF
v_gene: TRBV4-3; d_gene: TRBD2; j_gene: TRBJ2-1; abundance: NA; len: 16; CDR3nt: TGCGCCAGCAGCCTACAGGGACTAGCGCAGAACAATGAGCAGTTCTTC; CDR3aa: CASSLQGLAQNNEQFF
v_gene: TRBV19; d_gene: NA; j_gene: TRBJ2-3; abundance: NA; len: 15; CDR3nt: TGTGCCAGTAGTATGGCCCCCTCCCCCACAGATACGCAGTATTTT; CDR3aa: CASSMAPSPTDTQYF
v_gene: TRBV9; d_gene: TRBD2; j_gene: TRBJ2-5; abundance: NA; len: 17; CDR3nt: TGTGCCAGCACCCCGGGGGTGGCTAGCGGGGGCCAAGAGACCCAGTACTTC; CDR3aa: CASTPGVASGGQETQYF
v_gene: TRBV2; d_gene: NA; j_gene: TRBJ1-6; abundance: NA; len: 12; CDR3nt: TGTGCCAGCAGTACAACAGGGTCACCCCTCCACTTT; CDR3aa: CASSTTGSPLHF
v_gene: TRBV5-4; d_gene: NA; j_gene: TRBJ1-1; abundance: NA; len: 15; CDR3nt: TGTGCCAGCACCCCCCGTGCGGGGGTCTACACTGAAGCTTTCTTT; CDR3aa: CASTPRAGVYTEAFF
v_gene: TRBV5-5; d_gene: NA; j_gene: TRBJ1-3; abundance: NA; len: 14; CDR3nt: TGTGCCAGCAGCTTGTTGCAGGCTGGAAACACCATATATTTT; CDR3aa: CASSLLQAGNTIYF
v_gene: TRBV18; d_gene: NA; j_gene: TRBJ2-7; abundance: NA; len: 12; CDR3nt: TGTGCCAGTTCCCGAGTTGGCTACGAGCAGTACTTC; CDR3aa: CASSRVGYEQYF
v_gene: TRBV5-4; d_gene: TRBD2; j_gene: TRBJ2-3; abundance: NA; len: 15; CDR3nt: TGTGCCAGCAGCGGGGGCCTAGCGGGGGAAGATACGCAGTATTTT; CDR3aa: CASSGGLAGEDTQYF
v_gene: TRBV2; d_gene: TRBD2; j_gene: TRBJ2-1; abundance: NA; len: 15; CDR3nt: TGTGCCAGCAGCGAAACTAGCGGGGGGGACAATGAGCAGTTCTTC; CDR3aa: CASSETSGGDNEQFF
v_gene: TRBV7-9; d_gene: NA; j_gene: TRBJ1-6; abundance: NA; len: 16; CDR3nt: TGTGCCAGCAGCTTGCAGGGTAGGTCCTATAATTCACCCCTCCACTTT; CDR3aa: CASSLQGRSYNSPLHF
v_gene: TRBV7-2; d_gene: TRBD2; j_gene: TRBJ2-3; abundance: NA; len: 19; CDR3nt: TGTGCCAGCAGCCCTAGACTAGCGGGGGGGCGTGGGAGCACAGATACGCAGTATTTT; CDR3aa: CASSPRLAGGRGSTDTQYF
v_gene: TRBV6-5; d_gene: NA; j_gene: TRBJ1-6; abundance: NA; len: 13; CDR3nt: TGTGCCAGCACCCAAAAAGGGGATTCACCCCTCCACTTT; CDR3aa: CASTQKGDSPLHF
v_gene: TRBV4-1; d_gene: TRBD1; j_gene: TRBJ2-2; abundance: NA; len: 15; CDR3nt: TGCGCCAGCAGCCGCGGACAGGGGAACACCGGGGAGCTGTTTTTT; CDR3aa: CASSRGQGNTGELFF
v_gene: TRBV15; d_gene: NA; j_gene: TRBJ2-1; abundance: NA; len: 14; CDR3nt: TGTGCCACCAGCAGAGGAGGAGGTCCCAATGAGCAGTTCTTC; CDR3aa: CATSRGGGPNEQFF
v_gene: TRBV12-3/TRBV12-4; d_gene: TRBD1; j_gene: TRBJ1-2; abundance: NA; len: 13; CDR3nt: TGTGCCAGCAGTTTCCGGACAGGGTATGGCTACACCTTC; CDR3aa: CASSFRTGYGYTF
v_gene: TRBV30; d_gene: NA; j_gene: TRBJ1-4; abundance: NA; len: 15; CDR3nt: TGTGCCTGGAGCCTACCCGGTGTCAGTCGGGGGGGGCTGTTTTTT; CDR3aa: CAWSLPGVSRGGLFF
v_gene: TRBV5-1; d_gene: NA; j_gene: TRBJ1-1; abundance: NA; len: 13; CDR3nt: TGCGCCAGCAGCTTGGCACAGGGAATGGGAGCTTTCTTT; CDR3aa: CASSLAQGMGAFF
v_gene: TRBV5-4; d_gene: NA; j_gene: TRBJ1-6; abundance: once; len: 14; CDR3nt: TGTGCCAGCAGCTTACAGGGAAATAATTCACCCCTCCACTTT; CDR3aa: CASSLQGNNSPLHF